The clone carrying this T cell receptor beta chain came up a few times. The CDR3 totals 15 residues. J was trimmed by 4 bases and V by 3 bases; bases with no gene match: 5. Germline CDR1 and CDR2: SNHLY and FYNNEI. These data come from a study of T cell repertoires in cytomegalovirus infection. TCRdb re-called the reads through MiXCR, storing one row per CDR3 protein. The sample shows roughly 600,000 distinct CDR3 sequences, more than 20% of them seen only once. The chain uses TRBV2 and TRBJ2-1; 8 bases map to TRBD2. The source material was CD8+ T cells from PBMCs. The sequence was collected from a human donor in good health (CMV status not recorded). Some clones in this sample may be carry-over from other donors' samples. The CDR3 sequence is CASSEWRGDYNEQFF. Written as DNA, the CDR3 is TGTGCCAGCAGTGAGTGGCGGGGGGATTACAATGAGCAGTTCTTC. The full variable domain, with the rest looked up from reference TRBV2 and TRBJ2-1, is EPEVTQTPSHQVTQMGQEVILRCVPISNHLYFYWYRQILGQKVEFLVSFYNNEISEKSEIFDDQFSVERPDGSNFTLKIRSTKLEDSAMYFCASSEWRGDYNEQFFGPGTRLTVL.